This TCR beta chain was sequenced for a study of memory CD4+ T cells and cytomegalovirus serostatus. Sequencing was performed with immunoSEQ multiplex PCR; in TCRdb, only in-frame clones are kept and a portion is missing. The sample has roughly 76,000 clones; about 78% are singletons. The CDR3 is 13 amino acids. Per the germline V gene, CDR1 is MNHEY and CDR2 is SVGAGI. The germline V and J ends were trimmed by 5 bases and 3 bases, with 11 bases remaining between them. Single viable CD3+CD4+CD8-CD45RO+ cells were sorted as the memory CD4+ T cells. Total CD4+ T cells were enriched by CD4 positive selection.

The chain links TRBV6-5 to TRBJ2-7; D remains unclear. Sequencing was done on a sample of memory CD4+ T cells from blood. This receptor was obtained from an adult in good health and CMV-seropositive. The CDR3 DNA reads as TGTGCCAGCAGTCGGTTCCAGGACTACGAGCAGTACTTC. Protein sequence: CASSRFQDYEQYF.